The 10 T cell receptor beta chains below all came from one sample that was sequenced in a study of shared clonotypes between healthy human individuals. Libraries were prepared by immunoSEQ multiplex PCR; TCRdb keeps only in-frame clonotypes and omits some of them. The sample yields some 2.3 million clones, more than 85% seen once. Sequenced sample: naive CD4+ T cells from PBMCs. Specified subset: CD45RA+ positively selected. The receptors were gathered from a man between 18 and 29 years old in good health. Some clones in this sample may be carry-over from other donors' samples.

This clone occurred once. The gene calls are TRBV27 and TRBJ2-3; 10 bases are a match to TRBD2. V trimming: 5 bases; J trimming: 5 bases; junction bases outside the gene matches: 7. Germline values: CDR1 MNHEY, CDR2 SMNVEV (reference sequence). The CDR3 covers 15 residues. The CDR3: CASSPGLALGDTQYF. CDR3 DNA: TGTGCCAGCAGTCCGGGACTAGCGTTGGGAGATACGCAGTATTTT.

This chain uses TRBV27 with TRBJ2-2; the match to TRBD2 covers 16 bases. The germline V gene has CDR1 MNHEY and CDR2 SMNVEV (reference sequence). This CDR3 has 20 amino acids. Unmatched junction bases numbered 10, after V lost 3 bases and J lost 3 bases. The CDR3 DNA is TGTGCCAGCAGTTTGGGGGTGGGACTAGCGGGAGGGCTGTACACCGGGGAGCTGTTTTTT. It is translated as CASSLGVGLAGGLYTGELFF.

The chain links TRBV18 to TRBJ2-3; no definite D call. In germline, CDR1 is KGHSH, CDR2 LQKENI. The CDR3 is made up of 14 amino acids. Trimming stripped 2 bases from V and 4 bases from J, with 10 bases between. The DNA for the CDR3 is TGTGCCAGCTCACCATTCCCCGGGCCAGATACGCAGTATTTT. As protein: CASSPFPGPDTQYF.

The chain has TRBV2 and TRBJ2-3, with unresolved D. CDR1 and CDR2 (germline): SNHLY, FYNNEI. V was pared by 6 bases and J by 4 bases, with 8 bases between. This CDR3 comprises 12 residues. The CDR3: CASSGDPDTQYF. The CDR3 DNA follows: TGTGCCAGCAGCGGAGACCCAGATACGCAGTATTTT.

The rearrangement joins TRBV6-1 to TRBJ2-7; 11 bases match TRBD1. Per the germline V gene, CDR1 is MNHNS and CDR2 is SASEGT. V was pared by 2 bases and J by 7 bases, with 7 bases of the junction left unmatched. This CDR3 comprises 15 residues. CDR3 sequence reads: CASSERGQGVGEQYF. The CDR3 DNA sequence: TGTGCCAGCAGTGAAAGGGGACAGGGGGTAGGGGAGCAGTACTTC.

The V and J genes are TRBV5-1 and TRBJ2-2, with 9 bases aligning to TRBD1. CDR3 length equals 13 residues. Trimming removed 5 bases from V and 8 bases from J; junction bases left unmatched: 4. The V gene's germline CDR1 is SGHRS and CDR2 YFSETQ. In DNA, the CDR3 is TGCGCCAGCAGGGACAGGGGAGAAGGGGAGCTGTTTTTT. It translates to CASRDRGEGELFF.

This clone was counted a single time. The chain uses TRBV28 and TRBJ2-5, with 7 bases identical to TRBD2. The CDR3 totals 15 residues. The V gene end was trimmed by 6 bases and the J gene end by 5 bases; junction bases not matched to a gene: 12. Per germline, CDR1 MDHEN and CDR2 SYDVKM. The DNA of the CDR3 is TGTGCCAGCAGAGTAACCGGGACTACGGCCGAGACCCAGTACTTC. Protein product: CASRVTGTTAETQYF.

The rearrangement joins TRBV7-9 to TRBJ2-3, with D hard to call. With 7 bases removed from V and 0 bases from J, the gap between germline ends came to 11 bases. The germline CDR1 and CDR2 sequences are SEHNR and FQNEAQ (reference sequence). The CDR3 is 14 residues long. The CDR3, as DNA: TGTGCCAGCAAGTATACTGCTAGCACAGATACGCAGTATTTT. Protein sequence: CASKYTASTDTQYF.

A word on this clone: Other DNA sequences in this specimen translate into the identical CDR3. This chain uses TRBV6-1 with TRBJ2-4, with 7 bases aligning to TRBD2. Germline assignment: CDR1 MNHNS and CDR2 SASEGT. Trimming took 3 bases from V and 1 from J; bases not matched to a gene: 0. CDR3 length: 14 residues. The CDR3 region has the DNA TGTGCCAGCAGTGAGGGGGGGGCCAAAAACATTCAGTACTTC. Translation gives CASSEGGAKNIQYF.

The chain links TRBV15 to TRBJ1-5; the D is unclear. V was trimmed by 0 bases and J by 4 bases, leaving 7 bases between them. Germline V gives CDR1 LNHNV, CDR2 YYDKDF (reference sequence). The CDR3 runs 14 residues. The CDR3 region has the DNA TGTGCCACCAGCAGAGATAGGAGGAATCAGCCCCAGCATTTT. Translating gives CATSRDRRNQPQHF.